This T cell receptor beta chain came from a study of T cell changes during pregnancy in multiple sclerosis. Sequencing used immunoSEQ multiplex PCR; TCRdb keeps in-frame clones, though not all of them. This sample has fewer than 50,000 clones, with about 94% found just once. Germline assignment: CDR1 SGHRS and CDR2 YFSETQ. With 4 bases removed from V and 4 bases from J, the gap between germline ends came to 5 bases. This CDR3 region has 11 residues. The material was CD8+ T cells from peripheral blood mononuclear cells, obtained in the first trimester of pregnancy. The clonotype was recovered from a female donor with multiple sclerosis, enrolled in a pregnancy study. This chain joins TRBV5-1 and TRBJ2-5, with D possibly being TRBD2 (5 bases). The DNA of the CDR3 is TGCGCCAGCAGCCGGGGAGAGACCCAGTACTTC. Translation: CASSRGETQYF.